A selection of T cell receptor beta chains follows, all from one sample in a study of blood T cell repertoires in COVID-19. Produced via immunoSEQ multiplex PCR; TCRdb's table is partial and in-frame only. The table records some 270,000 clones, approximately 83% of them present only once. Sequencing used peripheral blood. These receptor sequences come from a woman between 70 and 85 years old with acute or convalescent COVID-19. Each CDR3 is given with its conserved first and last residue. Each record gives: V gene, J gene, clone size, D gene, CDR3 protein, CDR3 DNA. The D gene is left open where the match is weak. Clone size, where shown, is once, few, many, or a class for clones that have expanded.

>TRBV19|TRBJ2-4|once|.
CASSIAVGQLSYKNIQYF
TGTGCCAGTAGTATAGCAGTGGGGCAGCTCAGCTACAAAAACATTCAGTACTTC
>TRBV6-2/TRBV6-3|TRBJ1-2|once|.
CASSYSSLPFYGYTF
TGTGCCAGCAGTTACTCGAGCCTCCCATTCTATGGCTACACCTTC
>TRBV5-1|TRBJ1-6|.|.
CASSQKGGANSPLHF
TGCGCCAGCAGCCAAAAGGGGGGGGCTAATTCACCCCTCCACTTT
>TRBV7-9|TRBJ1-5|.|.
CASSLAGEAQPQHF
TGTGCCAGCAGCTTAGCGGGGGAGGCACAGCCCCAGCATTTT
>TRBV28|TRBJ2-6|.|TRBD1
CASSPLTGGLSGANVLTF
TGTGCCAGCAGTCCACTGACAGGGGGACTCTCTGGGGCCAACGTCCTGACTTTC
>TRBV11-2|TRBJ2-7|once|.
CASTIPFTSEQYF
TGTGCCAGCACCATTCCCTTTACTAGCGAGCAGTACTTC
>TRBV5-6|TRBJ2-7|.|.
CASSFLSPGSYEQYF
TGTGCCAGCAGCTTCCTATCTCCAGGGTCCTACGAGCAGTACTTC
>TRBV11-3|TRBJ2-7|once|.
CASSPRGSYEQYF
TGTGCCAGCAGCCCGCGGGGCTCCTACGAGCAGTACTTC
>TRBV5-1|TRBJ2-1|.|TRBD2
CASRGEGNSYNEQFF
TGCGCCAGCCGGGGGGAAGGAAACTCCTACAATGAGCAGTTCTTC
>TRBV2|TRBJ1-3|few|TRBD1
CASSGTGQGNTIYF
TGTGCCAGCAGTGGGACAGGGCAAGGAAACACCATATATTTT
>TRBV11-2|TRBJ2-1|.|TRBD2
CASSLGLAGTYNEQFF
TGTGCCAGCAGCTTAGGACTAGCGGGCACCTACAATGAGCAGTTCTTC
>TRBV2|TRBJ2-7|.|.
CASSELVVSGSQGEQYF
TGTGCCAGCAGTGAATTGGTGGTCTCAGGGTCCCAGGGGGAGCAGTACTTC
>TRBV7-2|TRBJ2-7|.|TRBD1
CASSLTGVYEQYF
TGTGCCAGCAGCTTAACAGGGGTCTACGAGCAGTACTTC
>TRBV5-1|TRBJ2-7|.|TRBD2
CASALAGYPDYEQYF
TGCGCCAGCGCACTAGCGGGGTACCCCGACTACGAGCAGTACTTC
>TRBV19|TRBJ1-2|.|TRBD1
CASSFYRQGATYGYTF
TGTGCCAGTAGTTTCTATAGACAGGGGGCGACCTATGGCTACACCTTC
>TRBV5-1|TRBJ2-2|once|.
CASRNSRGPGELFF
TGCGCCAGCAGGAACTCGCGGGGCCCCGGGGAGCTGTTTTTT
>TRBV10-3|TRBJ1-5|.|.
CAINAGPNQPQHF
TGTGCCATCAACGCAGGGCCCAATCAGCCCCAGCATTTT
>TRBV11-2|TRBJ1-2|.|TRBD1
CASSTNRDRGSYTF
TGTGCCAGCAGCACGAACCGAGACAGGGGAAGCTACACCTTC
>TRBV2|TRBJ1-5|.|.
CASSGGGNQPQHF
TGTGCCAGCAGTGGCGGGGGTAATCAGCCCCAGCATTTT
>TRBV4-1|TRBJ2-2|once|.
CASSLDFPLPGELFF
TGCGCCAGCAGCCTGGACTTCCCGCTACCCGGGGAGCTGTTTTTT
>TRBV3-1/TRBV3-2|TRBJ2-5|few|.
CASSQGMAGKETQYF
TGTGCCAGCAGCCAAGGAATGGCCGGGAAAGAGACCCAGTACTTC
>TRBV6-5|TRBJ1-5|.|TRBD1
CASSYGTGLNQPQHF
TGTGCCAGCAGTTACGGGACAGGCCTTAATCAGCCCCAGCATTTT
>TRBV6-5|TRBJ1-2|.|.
CASSLGANYGYTF
TGTGCCAGCAGTCTGGGAGCTAACTATGGCTACACCTTC
>TRBV28|TRBJ2-3|once|TRBD2
CASSLWASGGMRDTQYF
TGTGCCAGCAGTTTATGGGCTAGCGGGGGGATGCGGGATACGCAGTATTTT
>TRBV2|TRBJ2-3|few|.
CASSVGSGTGTTDTQYF
TGTGCCAGCAGTGTAGGTAGCGGGACAGGGACAACAGATACGCAGTATTTT
>TRBV24-1|TRBJ2-1|.|TRBD1
CATSDGRTGGYNEQFF
TGTGCCACCAGTGATGGGAGGACAGGGGGATACAATGAGCAGTTCTTC
>TRBV30|TRBJ1-4|.|TRBD1
CAWAGTGQEKLFF
TGTGCCTGGGCGGGGACAGGGCAAGAAAAACTGTTTTTT
>TRBV4-2|TRBJ1-4|.|TRBD1
CASSQGAQGADEKLFF
TGTGCCAGCAGCCAAGGGGCCCAGGGGGCGGATGAAAAACTGTTTTTT
>TRBV5-5|TRBJ2-3|.|TRBD2
CASSSGPGGGRSDTQYF
TGTGCCAGCAGCTCAGGGCCCGGCGGGGGAAGGTCAGATACGCAGTATTTT